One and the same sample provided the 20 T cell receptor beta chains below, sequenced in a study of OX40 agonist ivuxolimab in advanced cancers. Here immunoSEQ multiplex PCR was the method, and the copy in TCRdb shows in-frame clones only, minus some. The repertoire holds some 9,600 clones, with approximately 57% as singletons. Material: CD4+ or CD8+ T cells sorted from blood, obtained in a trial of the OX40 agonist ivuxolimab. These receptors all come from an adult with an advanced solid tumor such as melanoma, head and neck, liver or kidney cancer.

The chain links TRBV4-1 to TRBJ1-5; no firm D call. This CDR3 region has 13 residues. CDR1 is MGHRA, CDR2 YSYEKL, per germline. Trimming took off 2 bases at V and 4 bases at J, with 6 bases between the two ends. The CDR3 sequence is CASSQTQNQPQHF. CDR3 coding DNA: TGCGCCAGCAGCCAAACTCAGAATCAGCCCCAGCATTTT.

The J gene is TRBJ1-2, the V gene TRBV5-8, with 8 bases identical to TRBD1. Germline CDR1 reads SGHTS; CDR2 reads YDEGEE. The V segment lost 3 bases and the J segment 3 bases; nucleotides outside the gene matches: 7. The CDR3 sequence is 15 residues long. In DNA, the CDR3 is TGTGCCAGCAGCTGGGGACAGGCGAACCACTATGGCTACACCTTC. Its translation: CASSWGQANHYGYTF.

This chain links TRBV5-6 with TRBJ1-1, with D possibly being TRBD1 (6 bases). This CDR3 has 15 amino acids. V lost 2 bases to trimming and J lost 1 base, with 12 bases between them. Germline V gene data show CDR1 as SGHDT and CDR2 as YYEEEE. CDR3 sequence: CASSFRQAANTEAFF. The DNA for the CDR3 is TGTGCCAGCAGCTTCAGACAGGCCGCGAACACTGAAGCTTTCTTT.

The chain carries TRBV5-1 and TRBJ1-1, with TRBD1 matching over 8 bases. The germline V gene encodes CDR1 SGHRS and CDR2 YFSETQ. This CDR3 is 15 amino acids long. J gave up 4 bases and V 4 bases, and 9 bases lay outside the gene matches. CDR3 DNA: TGCGCCAGCAGCATTCGGACAGGGTGGACCACTGAAGCTTTCTTT. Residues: CASSIRTGWTTEAFF.

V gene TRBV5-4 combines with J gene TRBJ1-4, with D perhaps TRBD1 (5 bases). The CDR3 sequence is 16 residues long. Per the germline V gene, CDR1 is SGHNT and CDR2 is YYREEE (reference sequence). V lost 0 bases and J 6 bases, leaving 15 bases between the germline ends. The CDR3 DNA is TGTGCCAGCAGCTTGGGCCCCGGGGCGGGGGATGAAAAACTGTTTTTT. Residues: CASSLGPGAGDEKLFF.

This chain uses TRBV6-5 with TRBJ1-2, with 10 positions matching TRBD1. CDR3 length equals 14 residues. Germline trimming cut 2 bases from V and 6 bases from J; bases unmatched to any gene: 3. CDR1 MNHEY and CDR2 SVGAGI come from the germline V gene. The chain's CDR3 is CASSYPGTGDGYTF. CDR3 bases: TGTGCCAGCAGTTACCCTGGGACAGGGGATGGCTACACCTTC.

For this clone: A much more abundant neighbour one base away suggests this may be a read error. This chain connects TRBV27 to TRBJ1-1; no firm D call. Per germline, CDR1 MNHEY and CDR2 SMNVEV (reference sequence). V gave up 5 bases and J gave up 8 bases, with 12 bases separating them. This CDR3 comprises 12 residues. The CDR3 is CASSAAGGEAFF. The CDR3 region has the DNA TGTGCCAGCAGTGCCGCGGGAGGAGAAGCTTTCTTT.

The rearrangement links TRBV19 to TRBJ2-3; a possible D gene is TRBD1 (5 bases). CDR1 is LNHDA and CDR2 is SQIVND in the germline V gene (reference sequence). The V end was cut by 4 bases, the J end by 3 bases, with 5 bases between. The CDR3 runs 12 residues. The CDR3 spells CASSTGTDTQYF. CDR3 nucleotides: TGTGCCAGTAGTACAGGGACAGATACGCAGTATTTT.

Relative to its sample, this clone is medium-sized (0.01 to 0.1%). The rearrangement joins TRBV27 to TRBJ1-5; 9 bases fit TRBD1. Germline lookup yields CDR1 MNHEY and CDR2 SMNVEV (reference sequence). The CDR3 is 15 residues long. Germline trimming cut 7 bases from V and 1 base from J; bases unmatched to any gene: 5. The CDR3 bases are TGTGCCAGCAAAATGGGGACAGGGAGCAATCAGCCCCAGCATTTT. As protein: CASKMGTGSNQPQHF.

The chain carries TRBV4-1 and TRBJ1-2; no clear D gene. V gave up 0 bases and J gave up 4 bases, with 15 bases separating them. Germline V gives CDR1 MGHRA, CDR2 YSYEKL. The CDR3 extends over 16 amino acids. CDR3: CASSQDQAALSYGYTF. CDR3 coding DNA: TGCGCCAGCAGCCAAGATCAGGCAGCCTTAAGCTATGGCTACACCTTC.

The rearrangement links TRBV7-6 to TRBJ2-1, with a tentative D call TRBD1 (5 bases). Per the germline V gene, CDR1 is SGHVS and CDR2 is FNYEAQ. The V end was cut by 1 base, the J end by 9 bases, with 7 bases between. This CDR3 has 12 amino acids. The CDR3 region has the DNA TGTGCCAGCAGCTTAGTAAGGGGTGAGCAGTTCTTC. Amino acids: CASSLVRGEQFF.

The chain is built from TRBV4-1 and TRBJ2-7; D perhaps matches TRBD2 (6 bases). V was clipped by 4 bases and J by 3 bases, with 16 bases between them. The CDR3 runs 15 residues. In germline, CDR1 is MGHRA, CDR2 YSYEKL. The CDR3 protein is CASSPTQDYHYEQYF. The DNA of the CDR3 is TGCGCCAGCAGCCCCACCCAGGACTATCACTACGAGCAGTACTTC.

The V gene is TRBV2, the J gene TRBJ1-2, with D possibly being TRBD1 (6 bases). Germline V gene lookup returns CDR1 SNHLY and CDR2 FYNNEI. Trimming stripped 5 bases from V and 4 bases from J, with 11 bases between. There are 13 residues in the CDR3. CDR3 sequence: CASSLQGGYGYTF. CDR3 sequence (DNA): TGTGCCAGCAGTCTACAGGGCGGCTATGGCTACACCTTC. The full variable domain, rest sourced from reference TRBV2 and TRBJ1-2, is EPEVTQTPSHQVTQMGQEVILRCVPISNHLYFYWYRQILGQKVEFLVSFYNNEISEKSEIFDDQFSVERPDGSNFTLKIRSTKLEDSAMYFCASSLQGGYGYTFGSGTRLTVV.

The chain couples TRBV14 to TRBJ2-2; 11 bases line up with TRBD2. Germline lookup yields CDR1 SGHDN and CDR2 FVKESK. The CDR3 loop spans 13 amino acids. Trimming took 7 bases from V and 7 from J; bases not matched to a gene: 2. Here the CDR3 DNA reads TGTGCCAGCACCGGGACTAGCGGCGGGGAGCTGTTTTTT. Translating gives CASTGTSGGELFF.

CDR3 sequence reads: CASSLDRAYGYTF. CDR3 in DNA: TGTGCCAGCAGCTTAGACAGGGCCTATGGCTACACCTTC. This chain connects TRBV5-8 to TRBJ1-2; TRBD1 aligns across 7 bases. The V segment lost 2 bases and the J segment 4 bases; nucleotides outside the gene matches: 2. This CDR3 spans 13 amino acids. Looked up from germline, CDR1 is SGHTS and CDR2 is YDEGEE.

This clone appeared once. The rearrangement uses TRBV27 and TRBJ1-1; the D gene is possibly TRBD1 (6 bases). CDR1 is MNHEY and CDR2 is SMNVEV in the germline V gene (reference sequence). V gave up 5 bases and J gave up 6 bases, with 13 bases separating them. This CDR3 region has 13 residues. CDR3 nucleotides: TGTGCCAGCAGTCTACTACAGGGTCCTGAAGCTTTCTTT. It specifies CASSLLQGPEAFF.

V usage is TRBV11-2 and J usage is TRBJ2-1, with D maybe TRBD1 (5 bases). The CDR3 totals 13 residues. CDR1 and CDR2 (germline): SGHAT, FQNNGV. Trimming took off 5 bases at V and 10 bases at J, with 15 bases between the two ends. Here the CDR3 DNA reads TGTGCCAGCAGCCATAGACAGCCCACGGAGCAGTTCTTC. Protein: CASSHRQPTEQFF.

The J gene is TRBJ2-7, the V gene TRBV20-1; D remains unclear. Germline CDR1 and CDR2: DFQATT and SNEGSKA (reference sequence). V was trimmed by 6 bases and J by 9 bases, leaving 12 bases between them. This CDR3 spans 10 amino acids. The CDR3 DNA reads TGCAGTGCCCCGCTGCTGGGGCAGTACTTC. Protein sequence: CSAPLLGQYF.

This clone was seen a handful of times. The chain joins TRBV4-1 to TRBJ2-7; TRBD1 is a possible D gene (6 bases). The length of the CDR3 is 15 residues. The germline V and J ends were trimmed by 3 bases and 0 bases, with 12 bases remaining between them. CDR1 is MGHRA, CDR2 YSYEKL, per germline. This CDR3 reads CASSQGAASSYEQYF. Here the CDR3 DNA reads TGCGCCAGCAGCCAGGGGGCGGCAAGCTCCTACGAGCAGTACTTC.

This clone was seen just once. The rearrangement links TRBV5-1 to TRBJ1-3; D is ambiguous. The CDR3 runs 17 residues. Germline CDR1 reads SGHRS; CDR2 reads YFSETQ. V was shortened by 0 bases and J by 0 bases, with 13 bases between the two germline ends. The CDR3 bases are TGCGCCAGCAGCTTGGAAACGTTCAGGAGCTCTGGAAACACCATATATTTT. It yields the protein CASSLETFRSSGNTIYF.